This record concerns one T cell receptor (beta chain) sequence. The CDR3 covers 11 residues. Germline V CDR1 and CDR2: MNHNY, SVGAGI (reference sequence). The V end was cut by 5 bases, the J end by 12 bases, with 8 bases between. These data come from a study of cytomegalovirus exposure and HLA in healthy donors. TCRdb's table, derived via immunoSEQ multiplex PCR, lists solely in-frame clones and lacks some. The sample includes 130,000 to 150,000 clones, roughly nine tenths of them seen just once. This sequence originates from a woman aged 18-29 years in good health and CMV-seropositive. The rearrangement uses TRBV6-6 and TRBJ1-6; D gene ambiguous. Input material: PBMCs. The CDR3 loop is CASSAREPLHF. The CDR3 bases are TGTGCCAGCAGTGCCCGAGAACCCCTCCACTTT.